The present entry profiles one T cell receptor (beta chain) with its context. It has no known antigen specificity. Nothing much larger sits one base from this clone, and base qualities are not available. TCRbeta CDR3 regions were amplified from genomic DNA by means of the immunoSEQ Assay, a bias-controlled multiplex PCR. Per the authors' processing: Nucleated cell counts per sample were estimated from amplification of reference gene primers within the assay. To quantify the absolute abundance of each unique TCRbeta CDR3 rearrangement, sequence reads were collapsed and filtered. For each sample, productive Simpson clonality was calculated as the square root of Simpson's diversity index across productive rearrangements. This is the immuneACCESS table as TCRdb keeps it, with only in-frame sequences that have V and J called. A part of the clones is gone; compared with another copy, unresolved V genes explain less than half, and the rest is unexplained. V and J calls plus clone size are reproduced from that table; the DNA served to infer D and trimming. The sample table shows some 89,000 clones, and over 75% are seen once. The ten top clones hold about 1.7% of the sample.

The collaborating institutions used their own protocols to collect whole blood in K2EDTA tubes. For TCRbeta analysis, collaborator samples were shipped as frozen whole blood, as isolated PBMCs, or as DNA extracted from either sample type. This sample was taken from a study of blood T cell repertoires in COVID-19 (dated by TCRdb to the early 2020s). For the study in its entirety: The collaborator samples originated in the United States, Italy and Spain and spanned the acute and convalescent phases of COVID-19. The samples were drawn from two sources: the first 160 participants of the ongoing ImmuneRACE study, and 1,000 to 1,500 subjects contributed by 6 global collaborators. Where available, HLA class I and class II types were taken from metadata supplied by the sample provider and were not determined by assay-based typing. A de-identified subject ID, COVID-19 status, age in years and sex were almost always included in the sample metadata. Deeply sampled blood TCRbeta repertoires from subjects exposed to, actively infected with, or recovered from COVID-19 were included in the dataset. A freely available public database, intended as a resource for researchers studying the immune response to SARS-CoV-2, is where the repertoires were released. The material from the prospective study consisted of cDNA or gDNA derived from T cells, B-cell-depleted T cells, or PBMCs.

Spanning cysteine to phenylalanine, the CDR3 consists of 13 amino acids. Only CDR3 DNA is held: 39 bases, read in frame from base 1. V is cut by 3 bases and J by 4 bases, and the space between the germline ends is 6 bases. CDR1 is given as LNHDA and CDR2 as SQIVND, both from the germline V gene (reference sequence). What the authors observed across the whole study: How much clinical and demographic metadata was included differed by source and by participant, and the metadata was provided uncurated.

This sequence uses TRBV19 and TRBJ1-4, with the D gene not confidently named. Sequencing was carried out using peripheral blood. The sequence derives from a man aged 55 to 70 with acute or convalescent COVID-19. The encoded CDR3 is CASSIPGNEKLFF. At the DNA level, the sequence is TGTGCCAGTAGTATTCCGGGTAATGAAAAACTGTTTTTT.